Here is one T cell receptor beta chain with its context. The antigen remains undetermined. Different DNA sequences within this sample yield the same CDR3. V gave up 5 bases and J gave up 0 bases; unmatched junction bases: 4. Germline values: CDR1 MRHNA, CDR2 SNTAGT. The CDR3 consists of 14 residues. Among the donors, all were Caucasian adults who lived in Nashville, Tennessee. The sample comes from a study of shared clonotypes between healthy human individuals. Overall study results and limits: It was observed that 5% to 6.5% of naive CD4 clonotypes were shared across a handful of donors. A reduction in generation probabilities was seen for non-shared clonotypes relative to those shared by all four donors.

Template for every sorted-subset replicate PCR totaled around 200 ng DNA, 25,000 to 35,000 T cell genomes. Profiling relied on immunoSEQ multiplex PCR, and the TCRdb table lists in-frame clones only, not all of them. The top ten hold about 0.39% of the sample, which has a few million clones, 80% to 95% seen once. What was sequenced was naive CD4+ T cells from PBMCs. The sample's subset: CD45RA+ positively selected. This sequence was found in a man between 18 and 35 years old in good health. Some clones in this sample may be carry-over from other donors' samples. The chain combines TRBV6-4 with TRBJ2-7, with TRBD1 matching over 7 bases. The DNA of the CDR3 is TGTGCCAGCAGTCCGGACAGGAGCTCCTACGAGCAGTACTTC. Translating gives CASSPDRSSYEQYF.